What follows are 20 T cell receptor beta chains derived from one specimen sequenced in a study of T cell responses to AZD1222 COVID-19 vaccine. The method was immunoSEQ multiplex PCR; TCRdb's version includes in-frame clones alone and lacks a portion of them. The sample contains around 160,000 clones, 91% of which appear only once. The source material was peripheral blood, sampled 28 days after the second AZD1222 dose. Receptors were obtained from an adult who received the AZD1222 COVID-19 vaccine.

The chain recombines TRBV7-9 with TRBJ1-2; 12 bases are a match to TRBD1. CDR1 is SEHNR, CDR2 FQNEAQ, per germline (reference sequence). With V trimmed by 5 bases and J by 8 bases, 9 bases remained unmatched. The CDR3 is 15 amino acids. Here the CDR3 DNA reads TGTGCCAGCAGCCTCCTTGGGACAGGGGGCCACGGCTACACCTTC. Its translation is CASSLLGTGGHGYTF.

The V gene is TRBV7-9, the J gene TRBJ1-1, with TRBD1 matching 9 bases. The CDR3 runs to 17 residues. V lost 2 bases to trimming and J lost 0 bases; unmatched junction nucleotides: 7. Per germline, CDR1 SEHNR and CDR2 FQNEAQ (reference sequence). CDR3 protein: CASSLSTGGAMNTEAFF. As DNA, the CDR3 is TGTGCCAGCAGCTTATCCACAGGGGGCGCGATGAACACTGAAGCTTTCTTT.

The V call is TRBV5-5, the J call TRBJ2-7; possibly TRBD1 for D (5 bases). This CDR3 comprises 12 residues. Germline loops: CDR1 SGHKS, CDR2 YYEKEE (reference sequence). Trimming left V 2 bases short and J 5 bases short, with 8 bases between. The CDR3 sequence: CASSLRGHEQYF. The CDR3 nucleotides read TGTGCCAGCAGCTTAAGGGGCCACGAGCAGTACTTC.

The chain employs TRBV24-1 and TRBJ2-7, with D perhaps matching TRBD2 (6 bases). CDR1 and CDR2 from the germline V gene are KGHDR and SFDVKD. The germline V and J ends were trimmed by 4 bases and 2 bases, with 14 bases remaining between them. The CDR3 has 15 residues. The CDR3: CATSDPTRGPYEQYF. The DNA for the CDR3 is TGTGCCACCAGTGACCCGACTAGAGGTCCCTACGAGCAGTACTTC.

The chain combines TRBV6-2 or TRBV6-3 with TRBJ2-7; a weak D match, TRBD1 (5 bases). The germline CDR1 and CDR2 sequences are MNHEY and SVGEGT. The CDR3 is 12 residues long. Trimming stripped 6 bases from V and 2 bases from J, with 8 bases between. Written as DNA, the CDR3 is TGTGCCAGCAGCGGCAGGGCCTACGAGCAGTACTTC. This encodes CASSGRAYEQYF.

The chain links TRBV6-5 to TRBJ2-7, with a tentative D call TRBD1 (6 bases). V was cut by 6 bases and J by 9 bases, with 9 bases left in between. Germline CDR1 reads MNHEY; CDR2 reads SVGAGI. The CDR3 length is 10 residues. The CDR3 spells CASRQGAQYF. CDR3 nucleotides: TGTGCCAGCAGACAGGGAGCGCAGTACTTC.

In its sample, this clone was seen once. The chain joins TRBV9 to TRBJ2-1; D not resolved. Germline V lookup: CDR1 SGDLS, CDR2 YYNGEE. With 0 bases removed from V and 8 bases from J, the gap between germline ends came to 3 bases. The CDR3 sequence is 11 residues long. CDR3 sequence: CASSVAHEQFF. CDR3 DNA: TGTGCCAGCAGCGTAGCCCATGAGCAGTTCTTC.

The V and J genes are TRBV19 and TRBJ2-2; TRBD2 matches at 9 bases. J was trimmed by 3 bases and V by 7 bases; bases with no gene match: 9. The CDR3 extends over 16 amino acids. Germline V lookup: CDR1 LNHDA, CDR2 SQIVND (reference sequence). The CDR3 spells CASTTGTSRYTGELFF. CDR3 DNA sequence: TGTGCCAGTACCACCGGGACTAGCAGATACACCGGGGAGCTGTTTTTT.

This clone appeared once. The chain carries TRBV11-2 and TRBJ2-1; D remains unclear. V shed 1 base and J shed 8 bases, with 6 bases lying between them. The CDR3 sequence is 12 residues long. Germline V gene data show CDR1 as SGHAT and CDR2 as FQNNGV. CDR3 region: CASSLAGDEQFF. The CDR3 nucleotides read TGTGCCAGCAGCTTAGCTGGCGATGAGCAGTTCTTC.

V is TRBV30 and J is TRBJ2-3; TRBD2 matches 7 bases. The germline gives CDR1 GTSNPN, CDR2 SVGIG (reference sequence). J gave up 6 bases and V 3 bases, and 9 bases lay outside the gene matches. The CDR3 covers 14 residues. The CDR3 here is CAWSEGGSSDTQYF. Here the CDR3 DNA reads TGTGCCTGGAGCGAGGGAGGGTCGTCGGATACGCAGTATTTT.

The chain is built from TRBV6-1 and TRBJ1-5; TRBD1 might be the D (6 bases). The germline gives CDR1 MNHNS, CDR2 SASEGT. The CDR3 runs 14 residues. Trimming removed 3 bases at V and 6 bases at J, with 12 bases between. DNA for the CDR3: TGTGCCAGCAGTGACAGGGGCTTGAGTCAGCCCCAGCATTTT. Its protein is CASSDRGLSQPQHF.

This clone was observed a single time. The chain couples TRBV5-6 to TRBJ2-7; D perhaps matches TRBD2 (6 bases). This CDR3 contains 13 residues. Germline V gives CDR1 SGHDT, CDR2 YYEEEE. With 2 bases removed from V and 7 bases from J, the gap between germline ends came to 13 bases. The CDR3 loop reads CASSFGTLREQYF. For the CDR3, the DNA is TGTGCCAGCAGCTTCGGGACTTTGAGAGAGCAGTACTTC.

The V gene is TRBV20-1, the J gene TRBJ1-1; TRBD1 is a possible D gene (5 bases). The CDR3 totals 11 residues. Germline CDR1 reads DFQATT; CDR2 reads SNEGSKA (reference sequence). Trimming took off 5 bases at V and 10 bases at J, with 14 bases between the two ends. The CDR3 DNA sequence: TGCAGTGCTGCAAGGGCAGGGCGAGCTTTCTTT. This translates into CSAARAGRAFF.

This clone was detected only once. The chain employs TRBV27 and TRBJ2-7, with 13 bases matching TRBD2. CDR3 size: 15 residues. Germline V gene data show CDR1 as MNHEY and CDR2 as SMNVEV (reference sequence). V was pared by 5 bases and J by 4 bases, with 5 bases of the junction left unmatched. The CDR3: CASSPRLAGGYEQYF. Here the CDR3 DNA reads TGTGCCAGCAGTCCCCGACTAGCGGGAGGATACGAGCAGTACTTC.

The rearrangement uses TRBV5-1 and TRBJ2-5; D is possibly TRBD1 (6 bases). Germline CDR1 reads SGHRS; CDR2 reads YFSETQ. CDR3 length equals 19 residues. The V gene lost 4 bases and the J gene lost 2 bases, with 27 bases spanning the gap. The CDR3 loop reads CASSRGQSAPLFPQETQYF. The CDR3 DNA follows: TGCGCCAGCAGCCGAGGACAGTCTGCCCCATTGTTCCCTCAAGAGACCCAGTACTTC.

The V call is TRBV27, the J call TRBJ2-2; D tentatively reads TRBD1 or TRBD2 (5 bases each). The CDR3 is 14 amino acids. Germline lookup yields CDR1 MNHEY and CDR2 SMNVEV (reference sequence). Trimming took off 2 bases at V and 6 bases at J, with 10 bases between the two ends. CDR3 region: CASSLPGTAGELFF. CDR3 coding DNA: TGTGCCAGCAGTTTACCGGGGACCGCCGGGGAGCTGTTTTTT.

The V and J genes are TRBV24-1 and TRBJ1-2; D gene unclear. The CDR3 covers 14 residues. Deletions cut 4 bases from V and 10 bases from J, with 18 bases between. Germline assignment: CDR1 KGHDR and CDR2 SFDVKD. The CDR3 coding sequence is TGTGCCACCAGTGAGCGGGCTTCCCCCGGGGTCTACACCTTC. Protein product: CATSERASPGVYTF.

The rearrangement uses TRBV11-3 and TRBJ2-5; D gene unclear. V lost 5 bases and J 3 bases, leaving 19 bases between the germline ends. The CDR3 loop spans 16 amino acids. Germline loops: CDR1 SGHNT, CDR2 YENEEA. CDR3 nucleotide sequence: TGTGCCAGCAGCCTTGGGGTTGGGATTCGAGAAGAGACCCAGTACTTC. Its translation is CASSLGVGIREETQYF. Looking up the rest from reference TRBV11-3 and TRBJ2-5 gives the full variable domain: EAGVVQSPRYKIIEKKQPVAFWCNPISGHNTLYWYLQNLGQGPELLIRYENEEAVDDSQLPKDRFSAERLKGVDSTLKIQPAELGDSAVYLCASSLGVGIREETQYFGPGTRLLVL.

The rearrangement uses TRBV5-1 and TRBJ1-6; D is unclear. The CDR3 spans 15 residues. Trimming cost V 0 bases and J 13 bases, with 17 bases left between them. Germline V gene sequence: CDR1 SGHRS, CDR2 YFSETQ. This CDR3 reads CASSLAGAGSDPLHF. DNA for the CDR3: TGCGCCAGCAGCTTGGCTGGCGCAGGATCGGATCCCCTCCACTTT.

The DNA of the CDR3 is TGCGCCAGCAGCTTGGCGACTTTGAGCTCCTACAATGAGCAGTTCTTC. Protein product: CASSLATLSSYNEQFF. The chain uses TRBV5-1 and TRBJ2-1; D unresolved. The CDR3 sequence is 16 residues long. V lost 0 bases and J lost 0, with 10 bases in between. The germline CDR1 and CDR2 sequences are SGHRS and YFSETQ.